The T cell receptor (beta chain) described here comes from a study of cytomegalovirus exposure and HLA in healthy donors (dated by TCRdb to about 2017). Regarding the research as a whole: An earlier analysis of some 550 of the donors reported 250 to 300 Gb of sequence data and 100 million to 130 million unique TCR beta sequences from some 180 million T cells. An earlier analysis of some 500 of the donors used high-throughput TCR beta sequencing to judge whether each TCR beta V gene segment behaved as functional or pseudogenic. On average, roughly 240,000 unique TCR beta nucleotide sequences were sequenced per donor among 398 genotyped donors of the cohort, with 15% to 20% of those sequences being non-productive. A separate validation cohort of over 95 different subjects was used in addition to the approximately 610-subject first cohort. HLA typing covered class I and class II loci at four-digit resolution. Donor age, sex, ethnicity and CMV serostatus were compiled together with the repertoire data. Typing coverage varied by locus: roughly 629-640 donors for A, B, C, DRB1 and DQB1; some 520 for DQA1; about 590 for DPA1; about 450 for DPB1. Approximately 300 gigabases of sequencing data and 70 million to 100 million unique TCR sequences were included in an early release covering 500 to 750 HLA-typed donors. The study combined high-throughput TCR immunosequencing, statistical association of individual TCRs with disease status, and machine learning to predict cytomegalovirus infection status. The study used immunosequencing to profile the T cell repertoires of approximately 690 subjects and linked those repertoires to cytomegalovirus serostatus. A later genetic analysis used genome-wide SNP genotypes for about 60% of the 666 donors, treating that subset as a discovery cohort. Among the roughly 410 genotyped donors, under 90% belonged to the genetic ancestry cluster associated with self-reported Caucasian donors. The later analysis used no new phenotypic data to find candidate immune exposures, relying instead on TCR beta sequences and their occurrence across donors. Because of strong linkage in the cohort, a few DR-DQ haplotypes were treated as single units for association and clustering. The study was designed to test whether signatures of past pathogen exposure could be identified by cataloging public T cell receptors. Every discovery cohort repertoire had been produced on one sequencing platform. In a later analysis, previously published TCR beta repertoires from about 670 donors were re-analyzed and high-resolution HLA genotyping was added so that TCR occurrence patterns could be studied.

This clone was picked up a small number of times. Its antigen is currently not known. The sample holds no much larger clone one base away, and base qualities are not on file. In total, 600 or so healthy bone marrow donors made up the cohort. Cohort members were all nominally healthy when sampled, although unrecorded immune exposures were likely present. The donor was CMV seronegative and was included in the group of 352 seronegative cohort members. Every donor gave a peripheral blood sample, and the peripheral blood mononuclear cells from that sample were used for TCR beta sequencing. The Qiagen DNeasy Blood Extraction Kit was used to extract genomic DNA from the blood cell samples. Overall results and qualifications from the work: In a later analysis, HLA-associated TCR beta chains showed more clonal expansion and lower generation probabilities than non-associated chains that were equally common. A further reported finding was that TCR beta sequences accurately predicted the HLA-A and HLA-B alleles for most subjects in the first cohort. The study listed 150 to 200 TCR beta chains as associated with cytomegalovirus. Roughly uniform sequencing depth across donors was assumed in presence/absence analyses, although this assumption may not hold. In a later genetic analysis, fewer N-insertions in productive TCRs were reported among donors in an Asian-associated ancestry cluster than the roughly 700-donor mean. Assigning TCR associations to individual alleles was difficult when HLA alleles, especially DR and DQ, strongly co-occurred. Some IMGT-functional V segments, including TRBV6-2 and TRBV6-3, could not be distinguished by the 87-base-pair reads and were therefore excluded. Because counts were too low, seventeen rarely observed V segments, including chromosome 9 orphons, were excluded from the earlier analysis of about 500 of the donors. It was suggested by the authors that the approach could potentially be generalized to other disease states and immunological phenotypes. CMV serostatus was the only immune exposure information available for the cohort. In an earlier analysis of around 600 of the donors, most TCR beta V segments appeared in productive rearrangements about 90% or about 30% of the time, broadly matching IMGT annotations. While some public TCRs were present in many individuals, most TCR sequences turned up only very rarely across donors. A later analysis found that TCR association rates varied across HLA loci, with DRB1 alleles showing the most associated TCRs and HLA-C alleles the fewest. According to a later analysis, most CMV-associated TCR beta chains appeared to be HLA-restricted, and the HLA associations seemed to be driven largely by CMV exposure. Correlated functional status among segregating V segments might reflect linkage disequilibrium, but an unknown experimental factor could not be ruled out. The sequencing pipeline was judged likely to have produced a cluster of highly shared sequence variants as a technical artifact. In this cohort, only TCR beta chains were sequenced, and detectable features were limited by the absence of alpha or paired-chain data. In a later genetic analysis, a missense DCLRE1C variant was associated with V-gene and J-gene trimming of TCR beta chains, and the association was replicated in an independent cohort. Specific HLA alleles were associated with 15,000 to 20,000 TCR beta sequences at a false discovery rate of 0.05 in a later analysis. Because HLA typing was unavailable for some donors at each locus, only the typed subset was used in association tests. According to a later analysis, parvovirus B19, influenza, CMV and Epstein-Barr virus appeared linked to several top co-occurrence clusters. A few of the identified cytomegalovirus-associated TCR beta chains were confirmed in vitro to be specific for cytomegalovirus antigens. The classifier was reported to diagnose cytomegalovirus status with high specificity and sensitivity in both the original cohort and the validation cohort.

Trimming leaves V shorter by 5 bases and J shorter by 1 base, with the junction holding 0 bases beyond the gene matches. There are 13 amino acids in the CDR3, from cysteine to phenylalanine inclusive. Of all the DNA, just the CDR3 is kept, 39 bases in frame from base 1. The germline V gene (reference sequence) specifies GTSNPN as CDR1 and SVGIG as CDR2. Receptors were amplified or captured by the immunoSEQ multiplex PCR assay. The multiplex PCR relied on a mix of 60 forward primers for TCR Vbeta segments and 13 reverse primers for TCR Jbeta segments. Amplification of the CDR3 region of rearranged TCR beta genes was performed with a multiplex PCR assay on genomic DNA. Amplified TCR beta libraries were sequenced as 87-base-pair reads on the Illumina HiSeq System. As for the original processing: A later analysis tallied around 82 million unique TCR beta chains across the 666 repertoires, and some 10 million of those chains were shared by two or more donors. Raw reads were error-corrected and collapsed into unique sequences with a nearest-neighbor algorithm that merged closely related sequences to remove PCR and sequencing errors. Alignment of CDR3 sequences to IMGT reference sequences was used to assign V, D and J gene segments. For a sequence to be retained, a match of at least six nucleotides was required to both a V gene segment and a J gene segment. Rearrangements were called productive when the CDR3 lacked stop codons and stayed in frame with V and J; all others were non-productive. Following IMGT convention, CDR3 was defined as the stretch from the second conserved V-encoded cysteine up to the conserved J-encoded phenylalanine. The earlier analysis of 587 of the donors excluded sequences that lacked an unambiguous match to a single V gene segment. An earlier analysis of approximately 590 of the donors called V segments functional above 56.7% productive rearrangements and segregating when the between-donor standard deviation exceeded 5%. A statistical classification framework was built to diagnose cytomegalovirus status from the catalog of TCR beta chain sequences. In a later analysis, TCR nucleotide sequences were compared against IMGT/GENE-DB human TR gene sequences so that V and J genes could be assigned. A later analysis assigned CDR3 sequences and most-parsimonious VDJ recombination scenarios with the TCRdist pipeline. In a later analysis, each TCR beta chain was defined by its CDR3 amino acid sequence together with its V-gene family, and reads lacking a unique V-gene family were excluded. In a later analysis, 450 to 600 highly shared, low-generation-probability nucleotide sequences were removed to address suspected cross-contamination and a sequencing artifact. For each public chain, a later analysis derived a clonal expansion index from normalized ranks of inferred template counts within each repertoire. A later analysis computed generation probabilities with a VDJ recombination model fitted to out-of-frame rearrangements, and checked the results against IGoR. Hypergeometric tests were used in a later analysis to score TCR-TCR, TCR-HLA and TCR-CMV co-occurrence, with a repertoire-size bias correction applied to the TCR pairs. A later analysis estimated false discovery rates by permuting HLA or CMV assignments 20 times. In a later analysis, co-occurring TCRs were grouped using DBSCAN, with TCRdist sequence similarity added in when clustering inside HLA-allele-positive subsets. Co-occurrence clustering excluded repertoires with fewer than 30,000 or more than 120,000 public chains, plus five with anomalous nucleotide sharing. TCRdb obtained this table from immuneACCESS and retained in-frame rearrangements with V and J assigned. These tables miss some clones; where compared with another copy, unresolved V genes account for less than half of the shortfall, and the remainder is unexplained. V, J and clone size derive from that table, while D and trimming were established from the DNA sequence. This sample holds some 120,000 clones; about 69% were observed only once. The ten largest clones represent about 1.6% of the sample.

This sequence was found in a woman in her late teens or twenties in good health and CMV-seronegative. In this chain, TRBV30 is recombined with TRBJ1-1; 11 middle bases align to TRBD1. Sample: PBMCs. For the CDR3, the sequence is CAWGQGANTEAFF. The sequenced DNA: TGTGCCTGGGGACAGGGGGCGAACACTGAAGCTTTCTTT.